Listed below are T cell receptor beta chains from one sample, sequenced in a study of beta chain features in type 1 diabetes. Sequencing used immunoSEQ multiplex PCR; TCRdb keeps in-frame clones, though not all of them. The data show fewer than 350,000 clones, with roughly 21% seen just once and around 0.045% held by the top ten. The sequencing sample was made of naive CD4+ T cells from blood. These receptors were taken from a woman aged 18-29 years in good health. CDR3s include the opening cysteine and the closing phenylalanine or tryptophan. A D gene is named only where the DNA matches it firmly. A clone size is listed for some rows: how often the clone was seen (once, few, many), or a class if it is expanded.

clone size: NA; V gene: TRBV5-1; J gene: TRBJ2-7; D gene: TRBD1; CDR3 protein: CASSWDRGTYEQYF; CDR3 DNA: TGCGCCAGCAGCTGGGACAGGGGAACCTACGAGCAGTACTTC
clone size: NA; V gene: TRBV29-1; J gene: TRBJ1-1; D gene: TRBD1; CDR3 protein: CSIRQGSTEAFF; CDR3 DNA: TGCAGCATCAGACAGGGCAGCACTGAAGCTTTCTTT
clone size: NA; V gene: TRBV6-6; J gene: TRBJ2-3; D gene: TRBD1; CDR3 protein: CASSYTRDRATDTQYF; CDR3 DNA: TGTGCCAGCAGTTACACCCGGGACAGGGCCACAGATACGCAGTATTTT
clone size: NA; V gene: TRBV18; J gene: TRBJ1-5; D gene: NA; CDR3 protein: CASSPKTGFGPQHF; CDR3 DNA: TGTGCCAGCTCACCAAAAACGGGGTTTGGGCCCCAGCATTTT
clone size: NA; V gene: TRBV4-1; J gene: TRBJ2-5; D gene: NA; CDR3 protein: CASSIVHRETQYF; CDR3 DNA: TGCGCCAGCAGCATAGTCCACCGGGAGACCCAGTACTTC
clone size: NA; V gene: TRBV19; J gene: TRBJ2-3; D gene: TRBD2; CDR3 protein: CASTLRATSDSTDTQYF; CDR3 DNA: TGTGCCAGTACCCTAAGGGCGACTAGCGATTCCACAGATACGCAGTATTTT
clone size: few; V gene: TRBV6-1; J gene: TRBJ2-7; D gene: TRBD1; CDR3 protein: CASSRQGPYEQYF; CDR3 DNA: TGTGCCAGCAGTCGACAGGGGCCATACGAGCAGTACTTC
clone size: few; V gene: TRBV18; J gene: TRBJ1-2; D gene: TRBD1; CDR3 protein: CASSPSGTGDGYTF; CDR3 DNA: TGTGCCAGCTCACCTTCCGGGACAGGGGATGGCTACACCTTC
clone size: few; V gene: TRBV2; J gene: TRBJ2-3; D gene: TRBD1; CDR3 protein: CASSADRGGDTQYF; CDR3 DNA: TGTGCCAGCAGTGCGGACAGGGGAGGAGATACGCAGTATTTT
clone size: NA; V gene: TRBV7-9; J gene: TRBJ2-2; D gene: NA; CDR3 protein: CASSFLGSSGELFF; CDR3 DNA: TGTGCCAGCAGCTTCTTGGGGAGCTCCGGGGAGCTGTTTTTT
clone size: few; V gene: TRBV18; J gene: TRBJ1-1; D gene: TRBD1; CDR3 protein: CASSPGQGGAAFF; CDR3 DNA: TGTGCCAGCTCACCGGGACAGGGAGGCGCAGCTTTCTTT
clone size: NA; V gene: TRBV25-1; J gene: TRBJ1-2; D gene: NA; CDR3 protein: CASSESGIHNYGYTF; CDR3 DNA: TGTGCCAGCAGTGAATCTGGCATCCATAACTATGGCTACACCTTC
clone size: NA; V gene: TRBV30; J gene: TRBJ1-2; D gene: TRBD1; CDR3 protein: CADREVAGYTF; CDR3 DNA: TGTGCCGACAGGGAGGTCGCTGGCTACACCTTC
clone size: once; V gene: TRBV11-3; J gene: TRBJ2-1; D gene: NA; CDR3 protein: CASSLRGYNEQFF; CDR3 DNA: TGTGCCAGCAGCTTAAGGGGATACAATGAGCAGTTCTTC
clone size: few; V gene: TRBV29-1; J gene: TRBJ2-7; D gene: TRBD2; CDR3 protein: CSVPVGGASYEQYF; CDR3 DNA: TGCAGCGTCCCGGTCGGGGGGGCGTCCTACGAGCAGTACTTC
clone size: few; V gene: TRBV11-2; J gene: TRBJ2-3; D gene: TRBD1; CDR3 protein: CAIIPQGTDTQYF; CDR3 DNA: TGTGCCATCATCCCACAGGGGACAGATACGCAGTATTTT
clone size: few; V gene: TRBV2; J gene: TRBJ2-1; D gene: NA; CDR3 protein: CASSVADYNEQFF; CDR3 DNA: TGTGCCAGCAGTGTTGCAGATTACAATGAGCAGTTCTTC
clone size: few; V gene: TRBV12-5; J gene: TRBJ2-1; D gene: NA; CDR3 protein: CASGPSGVNEQFF; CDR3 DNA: TGTGCTAGTGGTCCGTCGGGGGTCAATGAGCAGTTCTTC
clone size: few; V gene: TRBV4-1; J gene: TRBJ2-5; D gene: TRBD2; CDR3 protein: CASSQDRAGGRETQYF; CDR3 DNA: TGCGCCAGCAGCCAAGATCGAGCGGGGGGCCGGGAGACCCAGTACTTC
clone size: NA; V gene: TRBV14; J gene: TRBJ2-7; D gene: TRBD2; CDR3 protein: CASSVTSGSPYEQYF; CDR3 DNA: TGTGCCAGCAGTGTTACTAGCGGGAGCCCCTACGAGCAGTACTTC
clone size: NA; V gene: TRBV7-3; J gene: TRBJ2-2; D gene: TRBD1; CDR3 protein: CASSPRQGTGELFF; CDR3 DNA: TGTGCCAGCAGCCCTCGACAGGGGACCGGGGAGCTGTTTTTT
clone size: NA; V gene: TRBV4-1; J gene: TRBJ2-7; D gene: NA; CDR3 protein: CASSQVGRADEQYF; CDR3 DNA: TGCGCCAGCAGCCAAGTGGGCAGGGCTGACGAGCAGTACTTC
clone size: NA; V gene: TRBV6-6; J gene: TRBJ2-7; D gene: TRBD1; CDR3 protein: CASSGTGGFEQYF; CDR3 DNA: TGTGCCAGTTCCGGGACAGGGGGCTTCGAGCAGTACTTC
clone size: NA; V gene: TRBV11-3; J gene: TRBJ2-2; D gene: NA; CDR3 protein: CASSSRDTGELFF; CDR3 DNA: TGTGCCAGCAGCTCCAGGGACACCGGGGAGCTGTTTTTT
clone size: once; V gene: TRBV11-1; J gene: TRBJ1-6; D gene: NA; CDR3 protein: CASSLQGRGSPLHF; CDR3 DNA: TGTGCCAGCAGCTTACAGGGTAGGGGATCACCCCTCCACTTT
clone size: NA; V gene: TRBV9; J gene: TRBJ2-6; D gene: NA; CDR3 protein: CASGASGANVLTF; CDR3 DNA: TGTGCCAGCGGGGCCTCTGGGGCCAACGTCCTGACTTTC
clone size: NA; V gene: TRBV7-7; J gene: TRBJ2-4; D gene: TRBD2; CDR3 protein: CASREGKLMAKNIQYF; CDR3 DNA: TGTGCTAGCAGGGAGGGGAAACTAATGGCCAAAAACATTCAGTACTTC
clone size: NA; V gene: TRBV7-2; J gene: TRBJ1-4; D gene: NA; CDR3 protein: CASSTPGKNEKLFF; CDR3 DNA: TGTGCCAGCAGCACTCCGGGGAAAAATGAAAAACTGTTTTTT
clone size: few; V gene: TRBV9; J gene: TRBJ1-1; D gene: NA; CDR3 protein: CASSEGVLTEAFF; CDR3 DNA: TGTGCCAGCAGCGAGGGGGTTCTCACTGAAGCTTTCTTT